Presented here are 4 T cell receptor beta chains from one specimen sequenced in a study of Graves' ophthalmopathy and Graves' hyperthyroidism. Amplification of TCR beta CDR3 regions used RNA transcripts. A first-round RT-PCR used HTBI primers, followed by a second-round multiplex PCR. MiXCR was run by TCRdb on the multiplex PCR reads, yielding one entry per CDR3 protein. The data show 200,000 to 250,000 distinct CDR3 sequences, with approximately 21% seen just once and around two fifths held by the top ten. The sequenced sample was peripheral blood. These TCRs come from a woman aged 45-65 years with Graves' ophthalmopathy.

This clonotype was observed many times. V is TRBV6-2 or TRBV6-3 and J is TRBJ2-5; 7 bases match TRBD2. The V and J ends lost 2 bases and 7 bases, in that order; junction bases with no gene match: 1. The CDR3 loop spans 12 amino acids. Germline V gene sequence: CDR1 MNHEY, CDR2 SVGEGT. The CDR3 DNA follows: TGTGCCAGCAGTTACGGGGGGGGGACCCAGTACTTC. Translating gives CASSYGGGTQYF.

This clonotype has ten or more counts. The genes are TRBV7-2 and TRBJ2-7; possibly TRBD2 for D (6 bases). Trimming left V 0 bases short and J 5 bases short, with 14 bases between. This CDR3 has 15 amino acids. The germline gives CDR1 SGHTA, CDR2 FQGNSA. The CDR3 protein is CASSLAGGRTNEQYF. The CDR3 DNA reads as TGTGCCAGCAGCTTAGCCGGGGGACGTACTAACGAGCAGTACTTC. Looking up the rest from reference TRBV7-2 and TRBJ2-7 gives the full variable domain: GAGVSQSPSNKVTEKGKDVELRCDPISGHTALYWYRQSLGQGLEFLIYFQGNSAPDKSGLPSDRFSAERTGGSVSTLTIQRTQQEDSAVYLCASSLAGGRTNEQYFGPGTRLTVT.

This clonotype was picked up many times. The V and J genes are TRBV20-1 and TRBJ2-7; D is possibly TRBD1 (5 bases). V shed 1 base and J shed 6 bases, with 10 bases lying between them. Per the germline V gene, CDR1 is DFQATT and CDR2 is SNEGSKA (reference sequence). This CDR3 has 12 amino acids. The CDR3 DNA reads TGCAGTGCTAGAGCTGACAGCCCCGAGCAGTACTTC. It translates to CSARADSPEQYF.

V gene TRBV24-1 combines with J gene TRBJ1-1; D may be TRBD1 (6 bases). V was cut by 5 bases and J by 8 bases, with 17 bases left in between. The CDR3 contains 14 residues. Germline lookup yields CDR1 KGHDR and CDR2 SFDVKD. CDR3 DNA sequence: TGTGCCACCAGTGGAAGCCGGGACAAGAAAGAAGCTTTCTTT. It yields the protein CATSGSRDKKEAFF.